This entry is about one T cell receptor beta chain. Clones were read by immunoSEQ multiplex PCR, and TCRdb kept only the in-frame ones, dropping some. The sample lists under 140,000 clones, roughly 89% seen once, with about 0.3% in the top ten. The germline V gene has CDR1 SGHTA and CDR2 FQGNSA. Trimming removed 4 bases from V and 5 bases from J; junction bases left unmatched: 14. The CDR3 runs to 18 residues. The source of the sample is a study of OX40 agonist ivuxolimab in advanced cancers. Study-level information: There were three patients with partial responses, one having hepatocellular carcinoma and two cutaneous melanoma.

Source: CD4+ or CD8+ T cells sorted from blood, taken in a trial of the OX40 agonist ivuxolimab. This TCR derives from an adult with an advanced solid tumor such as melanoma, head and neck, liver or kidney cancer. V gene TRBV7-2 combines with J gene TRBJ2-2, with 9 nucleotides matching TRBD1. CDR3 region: CASSSRFVYRGQTGELFF. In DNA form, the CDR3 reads TGTGCCAGCAGCTCTCGCTTTGTTTACAGGGGGCAAACCGGGGAGCTGTTTTTT.